This entry is about one T cell receptor (beta chain). This specimen belongs to a study of blood T cell repertoires in COVID-19. Study background: Acute and convalescent COVID-19 specimens originated in the United States, Italy and Spain.

Study processing details: By means of reference gene primer amplification, nucleated cell counts were estimated. Repertoires were generated with immunoSEQ multiplex PCR, while TCRdb's copy carries only in-frame clones and drops some. Clone size and the V and J calls come from that table; the DNA yielded D and trimming. The table has approximately 60,000 clones, approximately 80% seen once; the top ten hold 50%. The clonotype was recovered from an elderly woman with acute or convalescent COVID-19. What was sequenced was peripheral blood.

The CDR3 DNA reads as TGCGCCAGCAGCTGGACCATCGGGACAGGGTCCGACAATGAGCAGTTCTTC. Its translation: CASSWTIGTGSDNEQFF. The chain couples TRBV5-1 to TRBJ2-1; 9 nucleotides agree with TRBD1. The CDR3 extends over 17 amino acids. CDR1 is SGHRS, CDR2 YFSETQ, per germline. The J segment lost 5 bases and the V segment lost 3 bases, leaving 12 bases of the junction unmatched.